This T cell receptor beta chain was sequenced in a study of blood T cell repertoires in COVID-19. This clone has at least ten counts. The repertoire was sequenced with immunoSEQ multiplex PCR; TCRdb's copy has only in-frame clones and lacks some. The sample holds 200,000 to 250,000 clones, 82% seen once. The TCR originated in a woman of 80 years or more with acute or convalescent COVID-19. The sample was peripheral blood.

The CDR3 DNA follows: TGTGCCAGTAGTAGCCGTAGACGGAGGATGAACACTGAAGCTTTCTTT. The encoded protein is CASSSRRRRMNTEAFF. The chain combines TRBV19 with TRBJ1-1; D ambiguous. The CDR3 spans 16 residues. The V gene lost 4 bases and the J gene lost 0 bases, with 15 bases spanning the gap. Germline V CDR1 and CDR2: LNHDA, SQIVND (reference sequence).